This T cell receptor beta chain was sequenced during a study of cytomegalovirus exposure and HLA in healthy donors. General study points: In vitro data verified a few CMV-associated chains as specific for CMV antigens.

The PCR contained 60 Vbeta and 13 Jbeta primers. Per the original data handling: A later analysis counted 80 million or so unique TCR beta chains, about 10 million shared. Profiling relied on immunoSEQ multiplex PCR, and the TCRdb table lists in-frame clones only, not all of them. V and J calls and clone size are copied from that table; D and trimming were computed from the DNA. The sample lists 95,000 to 110,000 clones; over 65% were seen once. CDR1 and CDR2 from the germline V gene are SGHTA and FQGNSA. CDR3 length equals 16 residues. The ends lost 5 bases at V and 4 bases at J; junction bases unmatched: 6. As regards this clone: Its antigen is unidentified.

The receptor was isolated from a woman aged 35 to 49 in good health and CMV-seronegative. Sequencing was done on a sample of PBMCs. The chain uses TRBV7-2 and TRBJ2-3; 13 bases agree with TRBD2. The CDR3 sequence: CASSNILAGGPDTQYF. CDR3 bases: TGTGCCAGCAGCAATATACTAGCGGGAGGGCCAGATACGCAGTATTTT. Looking up the rest from reference TRBV7-2 and TRBJ2-3 gives the full variable domain: GAGVSQSPSNKVTEKGKDVELRCDPISGHTALYWYRQSLGQGLEFLIYFQGNSAPDKSGLPSDRFSAERTGGSVSTLTIQRTQQEDSAVYLCASSNILAGGPDTQYFGPGTRLTVL.